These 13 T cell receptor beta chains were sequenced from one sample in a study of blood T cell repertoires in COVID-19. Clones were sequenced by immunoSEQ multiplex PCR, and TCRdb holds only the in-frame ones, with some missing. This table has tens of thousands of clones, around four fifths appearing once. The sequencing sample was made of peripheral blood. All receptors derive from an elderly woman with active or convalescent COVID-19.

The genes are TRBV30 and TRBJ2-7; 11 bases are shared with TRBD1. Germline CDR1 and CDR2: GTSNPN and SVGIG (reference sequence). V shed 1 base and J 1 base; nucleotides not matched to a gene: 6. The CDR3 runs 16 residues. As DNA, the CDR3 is TGTGCCTGGAGTGCACGTCGGGACAGGGGGTCCTACGAGCAGTACTTC. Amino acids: CAWSARRDRGSYEQYF. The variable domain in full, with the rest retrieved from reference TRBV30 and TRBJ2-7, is SQTIHQWPATLVQPVGSPLSLECTVEGTSNPNLYWYRQAAGRGLQLLFYSVGIGQISSEVPQNLSASRPQDRQFILSSKKLLLSDSGFYLCAWSARRDRGSYEQYFGPGTRLTVT.

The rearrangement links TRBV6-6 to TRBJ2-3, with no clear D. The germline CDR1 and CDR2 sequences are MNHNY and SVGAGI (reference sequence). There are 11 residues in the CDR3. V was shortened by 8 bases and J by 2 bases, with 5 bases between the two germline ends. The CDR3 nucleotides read TGTGCCAGCTCCCTCACAGATACGCAGTATTTT. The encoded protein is CASSLTDTQYF.

The CDR3 spells CASKNRNTEAFF. CDR3 sequence (DNA): TGTGCCAGCAAAAACAGGAACACTGAAGCTTTCTTT. This chain links TRBV7-3 with TRBJ1-1, with D unclear. The length of the CDR3 is 12 residues. Trimming shortened V by 7 bases and J by 1 base, and 7 bases separated the two germline ends. CDR1 SGHTA and CDR2 FQGTGA come from the germline V gene.

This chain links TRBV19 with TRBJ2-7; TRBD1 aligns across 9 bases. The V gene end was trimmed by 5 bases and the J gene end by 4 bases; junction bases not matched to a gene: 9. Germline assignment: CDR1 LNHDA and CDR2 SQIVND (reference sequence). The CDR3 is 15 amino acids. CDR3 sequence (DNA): TGTGCCAGTAGTGTGTCCGGGACAGGGATTTACGAGCAGTACTTC. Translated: CASSVSGTGIYEQYF.

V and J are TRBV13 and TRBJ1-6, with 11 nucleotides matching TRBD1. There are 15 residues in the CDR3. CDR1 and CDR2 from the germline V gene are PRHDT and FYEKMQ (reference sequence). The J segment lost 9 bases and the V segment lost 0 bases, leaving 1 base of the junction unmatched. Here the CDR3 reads CASSLGGTGGSPLHF. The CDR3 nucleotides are TGTGCCAGCAGCTTAGGCGGGACAGGGGGTTCACCCCTCCACTTT.

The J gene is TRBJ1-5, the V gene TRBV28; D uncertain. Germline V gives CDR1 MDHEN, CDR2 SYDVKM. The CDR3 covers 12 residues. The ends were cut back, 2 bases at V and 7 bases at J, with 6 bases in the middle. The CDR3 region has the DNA TGTGCCAGCAGTTTAGACGGGCAGCCCCAGCATTTT. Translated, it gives CASSLDGQPQHF.

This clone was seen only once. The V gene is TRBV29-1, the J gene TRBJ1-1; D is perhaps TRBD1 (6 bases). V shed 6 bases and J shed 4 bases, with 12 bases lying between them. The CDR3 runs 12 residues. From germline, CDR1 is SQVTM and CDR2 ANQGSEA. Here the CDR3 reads CSVGPRGTEAFF. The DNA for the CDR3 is TGCAGCGTGGGCCCCAGGGGCACTGAAGCTTTCTTT.

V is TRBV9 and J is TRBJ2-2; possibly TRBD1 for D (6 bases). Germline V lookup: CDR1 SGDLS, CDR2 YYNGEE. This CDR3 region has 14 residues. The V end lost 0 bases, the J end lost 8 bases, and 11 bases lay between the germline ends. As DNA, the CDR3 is TGTGCCAGCAGCGTAGCCGGGACACTGGGGGAGCTGTTTTTT. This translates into CASSVAGTLGELFF.

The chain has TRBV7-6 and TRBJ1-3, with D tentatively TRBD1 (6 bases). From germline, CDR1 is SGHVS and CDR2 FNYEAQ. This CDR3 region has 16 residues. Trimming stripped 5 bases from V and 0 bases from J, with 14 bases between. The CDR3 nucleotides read TGTGCCAGCAGCGGGGGACATGCAGTCTCTGGAAACACCATATATTTT. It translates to CASSGGHAVSGNTIYF.

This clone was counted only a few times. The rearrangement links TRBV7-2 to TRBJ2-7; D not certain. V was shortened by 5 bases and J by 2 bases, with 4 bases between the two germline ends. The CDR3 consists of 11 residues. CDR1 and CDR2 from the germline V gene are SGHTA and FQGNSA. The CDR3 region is CASSPAYEQYF. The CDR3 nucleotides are TGTGCCAGCAGCCCCGCCTACGAGCAGTACTTC.

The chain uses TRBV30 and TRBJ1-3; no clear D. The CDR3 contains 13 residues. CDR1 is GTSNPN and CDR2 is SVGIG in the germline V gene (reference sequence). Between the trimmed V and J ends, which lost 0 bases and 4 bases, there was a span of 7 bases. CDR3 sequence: CAWSVLDGNTIYF. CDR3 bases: TGTGCCTGGAGTGTACTAGACGGAAACACCATATATTTT.

This CDR3 reads CASSGTGVNTEAFF. Here the CDR3 DNA reads TGTGCCAGCTCTGGGACAGGGGTTAACACTGAAGCTTTCTTT. V and J are TRBV2 and TRBJ1-1; 10 nucleotides line up with TRBD1. The CDR3 totals 14 residues. Germline V lookup: CDR1 SNHLY, CDR2 FYNNEI. Losses at the gene ends were 8 bases for V and 2 bases for J; bases not matched to a gene: 5.

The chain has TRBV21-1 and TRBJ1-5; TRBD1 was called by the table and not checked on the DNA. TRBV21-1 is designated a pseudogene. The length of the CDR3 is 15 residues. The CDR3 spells CASSKQGIYNQPQHF. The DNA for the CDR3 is TGTGCCAGCAGCAAACAGGGTATTTACAATCAGCCCCAGCATTTT.